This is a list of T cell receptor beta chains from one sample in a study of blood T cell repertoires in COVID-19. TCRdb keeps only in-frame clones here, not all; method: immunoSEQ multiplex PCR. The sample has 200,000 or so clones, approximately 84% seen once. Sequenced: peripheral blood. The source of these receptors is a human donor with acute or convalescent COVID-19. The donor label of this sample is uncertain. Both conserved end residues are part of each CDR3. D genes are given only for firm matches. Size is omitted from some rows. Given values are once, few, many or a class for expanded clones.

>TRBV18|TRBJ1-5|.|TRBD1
CASSLTGTGGLGNQPQHF
TGTGCCAGCTCTCTCACCGGGACAGGGGGCTTGGGCAATCAGCCCCAGCATTTT
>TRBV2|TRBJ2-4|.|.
CASSGRVNDIQYF
TGTGCCAGCAGTGGCCGGGTAAACGACATTCAGTACTTC
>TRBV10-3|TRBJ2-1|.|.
CAISNFNEQFF
TGTGCCATCAGTAACTTCAATGAGCAGTTCTTC
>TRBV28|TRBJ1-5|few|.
CASSFFREGNQPQHF
TGTGCCAGCAGTTTTTTCAGGGAGGGCAATCAGCCCCAGCATTTT
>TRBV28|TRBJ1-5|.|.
CASQGNQPQHF
TGTGCCTCACAGGGCAATCAGCCCCAGCATTTT
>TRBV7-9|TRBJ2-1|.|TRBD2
CASSPVAGGPVYNEQFF
TGTGCCAGCAGCCCCGTAGCGGGAGGGCCGGTCTACAATGAGCAGTTCTTC
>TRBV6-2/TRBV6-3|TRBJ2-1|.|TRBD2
CASSALLAGPYNEQFF
TGTGCCAGCAGTGCCTTGCTAGCGGGACCCTACAATGAGCAGTTCTTC
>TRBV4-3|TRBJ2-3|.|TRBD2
CASRAGSGRDTQYF
TGCGCCAGCAGGGCCGGGAGCGGGAGAGATACGCAGTATTTT
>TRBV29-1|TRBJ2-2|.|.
CSVAAGVGELFF
TGCAGCGTTGCCGCAGGGGTGGGGGAGCTGTTTTTT
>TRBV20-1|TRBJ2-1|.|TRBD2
CSARTSDEVF
TGCAGTGCTAGGACTAGCGATGAAGTCTTC
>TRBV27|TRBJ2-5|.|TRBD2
CASSFLSSGRQETQYF
TGTGCCAGCAGTTTTCTGTCTAGCGGCCGACAAGAGACCCAGTACTTC
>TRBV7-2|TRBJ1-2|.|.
CASSSREWGGGYTF
TGTGCCAGCAGCTCTCGGGAGTGGGGAGGGGGCTACACCTTC
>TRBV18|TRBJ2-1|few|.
CASSPLLGDEQFF
TGTGCCAGCTCACCCCTCCTAGGGGATGAGCAGTTCTTC
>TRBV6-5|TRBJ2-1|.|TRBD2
CASAGTIYNEQFF
TGTGCCAGCGCCGGGACTATCTACAATGAGCAGTTCTTC
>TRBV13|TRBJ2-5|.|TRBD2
CASSLTMTAGNAETQYF
TGTGCCAGCAGCTTAACCATGACAGCGGGAAATGCAGAGACCCAGTACTTC
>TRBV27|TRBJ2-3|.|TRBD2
CASSTPGTTLTDTQYF
TGTGCCAGCAGTACCCCCGGGACTACCTTGACAGATACGCAGTATTTT
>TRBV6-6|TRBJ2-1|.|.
CASSYGRGSYNEQFF
TGTGCCAGCAGTTATGGCAGGGGCTCCTACAATGAGCAGTTCTTC
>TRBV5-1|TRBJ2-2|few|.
CASSSTGLNTGELFF
TGCGCCAGCAGCTCGACGGGACTCAACACCGGGGAGCTGTTTTTT
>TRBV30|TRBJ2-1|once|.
CAWSASQYNEQFF
TGTGCCTGGAGTGCCTCTCAGTACAATGAGCAGTTCTTC
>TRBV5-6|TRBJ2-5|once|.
CASSLAPRGTQYF
TGTGCCAGCAGCTTGGCCCCTAGAGGGACCCAGTACTTC
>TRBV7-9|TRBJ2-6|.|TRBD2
CASSLPGGPSGANVLTF
TGTGCCAGCAGCTTACCGGGAGGGCCTTCCGGGGCCAACGTCCTGACTTTC
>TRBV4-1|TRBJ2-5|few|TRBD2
CASSQLGFLADQETQYF
TGCGCCAGCAGCCAACTAGGATTCCTAGCGGACCAAGAGACCCAGTACTTC
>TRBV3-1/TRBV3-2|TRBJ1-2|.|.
CASSQEQGHYGYTF
TGTGCCAGCAGCCAAGAGCAGGGCCACTATGGCTACACCTTC
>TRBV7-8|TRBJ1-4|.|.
CASSPSGQGSVEKLFF
TGTGCCAGCAGCCCCTCGGGTCAGGGATCGGTCGAAAAACTGTTTTTT
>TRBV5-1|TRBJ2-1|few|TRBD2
CASSLGPGLADNEQFF
TGCGCCAGCAGCTTGGGTCCGGGACTAGCGGACAATGAGCAGTTCTTC
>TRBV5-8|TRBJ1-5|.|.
CASAGDSNQPQHF
TGTGCCAGCGCAGGGGATAGCAATCAGCCCCAGCATTTT
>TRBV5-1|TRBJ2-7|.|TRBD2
CASSFSLATYEQYF
TGCGCCAGCAGCTTTTCACTAGCGACCTACGAGCAGTACTTC
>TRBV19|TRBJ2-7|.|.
CASSPTLASYEQYF
TGTGCCAGTAGTCCGACACTGGCATCCTACGAGCAGTACTTC
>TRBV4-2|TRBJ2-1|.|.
CASSQGAEPYNEQFF
TGTGCCAGCAGCCAAGGGGCAGAACCCTACAATGAGCAGTTCTTC
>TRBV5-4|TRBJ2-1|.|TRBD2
CASSSLAGAEGEQFF
TGTGCCAGCAGCTCACTAGCGGGAGCGGAGGGTGAGCAGTTCTTC
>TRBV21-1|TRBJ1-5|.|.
CASSKGPGQPQHF
TGTGCCAGCAGCAAAGGGCCGGGGCAGCCCCAGCATTTT
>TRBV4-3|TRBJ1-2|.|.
CASSQDFATENYGYTF
TGCGCCAGCAGCCAAGATTTTGCGACAGAGAACTATGGCTACACCTTC
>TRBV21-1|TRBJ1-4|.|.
CASSTHMGGEKLFF
TGTGCCAGCAGCACTCATATGGGGGGTGAAAAACTGTTTTTT
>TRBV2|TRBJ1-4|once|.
CASRGGNEKLFF
TGTGCCAGCAGGGGGGGGAATGAAAAACTGTTTTTT
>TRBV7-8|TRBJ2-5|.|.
CASSFVGSSAETQYF
TGTGCCAGCAGCTTCGTGGGAAGTAGCGCTGAGACCCAGTACTTC
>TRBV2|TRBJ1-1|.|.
CASSEQGGTEAFF
TGTGCCAGCAGTGAACAAGGAGGGACTGAAGCTTTCTTT
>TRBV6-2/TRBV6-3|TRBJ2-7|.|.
CASSTGVLVGYF
TGTGCCAGCAGTACTGGAGTCTTGGTGGGGTACTTC
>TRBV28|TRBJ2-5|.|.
CASSLYIGAQGETQYF
TGTGCCAGCAGTTTATATATAGGGGCCCAGGGGGAGACCCAGTACTTC
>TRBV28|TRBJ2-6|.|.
CASSIHSGANVLTF
TGTGCCAGCAGTATCCACTCTGGGGCCAACGTCCTGACTTTC
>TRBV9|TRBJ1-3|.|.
CASSVVGQGNTIYF
TGTGCCAGCAGCGTAGTAGGTCAGGGCAACACCATATATTTT
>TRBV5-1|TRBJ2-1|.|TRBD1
CASSSQGAGSYNEQFF
TGCGCCAGCAGCTCACAGGGGGCTGGCTCCTACAATGAGCAGTTCTTC
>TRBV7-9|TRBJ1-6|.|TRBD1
CASSLTGATNSPLHF
TGTGCCAGCAGCTTAACAGGGGCTACGAATTCACCCCTCCACTTT
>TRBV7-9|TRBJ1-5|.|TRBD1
CASSSDRGSNQPQHF
TGTGCCAGCAGCTCCGACAGGGGCAGCAATCAGCCCCAGCATTTT
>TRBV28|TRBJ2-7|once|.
CASSSPQFHEQYF
TGTGCCAGCAGTTCGCCTCAGTTCCACGAGCAGTACTTC
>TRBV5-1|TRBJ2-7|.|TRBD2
CASTEVGTSFYGQYF
TGCGCCAGCACCGAGGTGGGGACTAGCTTCTACGGGCAGTACTTC
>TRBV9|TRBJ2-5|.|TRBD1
CASSDGTGGPNLLYETQYF
TGTGCCAGCAGCGACGGGACAGGGGGTCCCAACTTGTTATATGAGACCCAGTACTTC
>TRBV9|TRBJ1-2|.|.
CASSVGSGNYGYTF
TGTGCCAGCAGCGTAGGGTCGGGTAACTATGGCTACACCTTC
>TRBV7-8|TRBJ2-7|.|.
CASSSGGASASYEQYF
TGTGCCAGCAGCTCGGGTGGGGCTAGCGCGTCCTACGAGCAGTACTTC
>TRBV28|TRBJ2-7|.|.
CASSLPGYEQYF
TGTGCCAGCAGTTTGCCAGGCTACGAGCAGTACTTC
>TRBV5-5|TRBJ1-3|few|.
CASSLFWGEFTGNTIYF
TGTGCCAGCAGCCTATTTTGGGGGGAATTTACTGGAAACACCATATATTTT
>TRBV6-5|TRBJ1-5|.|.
CASSQQGVANQPQHF
TGTGCCAGCAGTCAACAGGGTGTAGCCAATCAGCCCCAGCATTTT
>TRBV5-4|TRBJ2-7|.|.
CASSRQEFSSYEQYF
TGTGCCAGCAGCCGACAGGAGTTTAGCTCCTACGAGCAGTACTTC
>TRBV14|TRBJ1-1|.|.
CASSQEDRPNTEAFF
TGTGCCAGCAGCCAAGAGGACAGACCGAACACTGAAGCTTTCTTT